This T cell receptor beta chain emerged from a study of cytomegalovirus exposure and HLA in healthy donors. This CDR3 is 16 amino acids long. Germline V lookup: CDR1 MNHNY, CDR2 SVGAGI (reference sequence). The J segment lost 5 bases and the V segment lost 5 bases, leaving 7 bases of the junction unmatched. Primers: 60 Vbeta forward and 13 Jbeta reverse. Repertoires were generated with immunoSEQ multiplex PCR, while TCRdb's copy carries only in-frame clones and drops some. This sample has 200,000 to 250,000 clones, with around four fifths found just once. The sequence was collected from a male donor in good health and CMV-seronegative. The rearrangement links TRBV6-6 to TRBJ2-3; 13 bases match TRBD2. The specimen was PBMCs. CDR3 coding DNA: TGTGCCAGCAGTCCTGGGACTAGCGGGACCAAAGATACGCAGTATTTT. Its translation is CASSPGTSGTKDTQYF.